The 14 T cell receptor beta chains presented below share a single source sample, sequenced in a study of blood T cells in healthy people across ages. Sample-barcoded 5' priming and a J-beta primer mix drove a second PCR of about 7 to 12 cycles. In TCRdb, the 5' RACE reads were re-called with MiXCR into one record per CDR3 protein. This sample has 550,000 to 700,000 distinct CDR3 sequences; 25% to 30% occur once, and the top ten carry roughly 20%. Sequenced sample: blood. The receptors were gathered from a woman in her sixties or seventies in good health.

This clonotype was detected many times. This chain uses TRBV20-1 with TRBJ2-5; 7 bases line up with TRBD2. The CDR3 extends over 15 amino acids. V lost 3 bases and J lost 0; bases outside the gene matches: 7. Germline V gene sequence: CDR1 DFQATT, CDR2 SNEGSKA (reference sequence). DNA of the CDR3: TGCAGTGCTAGGGGGCCTAGCGGCTACCAAGAGACCCAGTACTTC. Its protein is CSARGPSGYQETQYF.

The rearrangement joins TRBV30 to TRBJ1-3, with TRBD1 as a possible D gene (6 bases). CDR1 GTSNPN and CDR2 SVGIG come from the germline V gene (reference sequence). The V end was cut by 0 bases, the J end by 0 bases, with 9 bases between. This CDR3 has 15 residues. Here the CDR3 reads CAWSVQGASGNTIYF. The CDR3 DNA is TGTGCCTGGAGTGTACAGGGCGCCTCTGGAAACACCATATATTTT. The variable domain in full, completed from reference TRBV30 and TRBJ1-3, reads SQTIHQWPATLVQPVGSPLSLECTVEGTSNPNLYWYRQAAGRGLQLLFYSVGIGQISSEVPQNLSASRPQDRQFILSSKKLLLSDSGFYLCAWSVQGASGNTIYFGEGSWLTVV.

The sample holds a few counts of this clonotype. The gene calls are TRBV7-9 and TRBJ1-4; D not certain. The CDR3 runs 12 residues. The V gene lost 4 bases and the J gene lost 8 bases, with 8 bases spanning the gap. Germline V gene lookup returns CDR1 SEHNR and CDR2 FQNEAQ (reference sequence). CDR3 DNA sequence: TGTGCCAGCAGCTGGGAAAGGGAAAAACTGTTTTTT. Its translation: CASSWEREKLFF.

A note on this clonotype: The final CDR3 position lacks the conserved phenylalanine or tryptophan, pointing to a likely read error. This chain links TRBV30 with TRBJ2-1; 7 bases line up with TRBD1. V was pared by 4 bases and J by 4 bases, with 1 base of the junction left unmatched. The CDR3 extends over 12 amino acids. CDR1 is GTSNPN and CDR2 is SVGIG in the germline V gene (reference sequence). The CDR3, as DNA: TGTGCCTGGAACAGGGGATACAATGAGCAGTTCTGC. Translation: CAWNRGYNEQFC.

This clonotype has a handful of counts. V is TRBV27 and J is TRBJ2-5; TRBD2 matches at 13 bases. Germline V lookup: CDR1 MNHEY, CDR2 SMNVEV (reference sequence). V was clipped by 4 bases and J by 7 bases; unmatched bases: 9. The CDR3 is made up of 16 amino acids. The CDR3 protein is CASSSGLAGARGTQYF. CDR3 in DNA: TGTGCCAGCAGTTCTGGACTAGCGGGGGCCCGCGGGACCCAGTACTTC.

CDR3 in amino acids: CAAEDSDNEKLFF. CDR3 nucleotide sequence: TGTGCCGCAGAGGACAGCGATAATGAAAAACTGTTTTTT. The V gene is TRBV6-6, the J gene TRBJ1-4; weak D call: TRBD1 (6 bases). V lost 11 bases and J 4 bases, leaving 14 bases between the germline ends. Germline V gives CDR1 MNHNY, CDR2 SVGAGI (reference sequence). CDR3 length equals 13 residues.

The chain employs TRBV4-3 and TRBJ1-2, with 8 bases matching TRBD1. Trimming removed 1 base from V and 5 bases from J; junction bases left unmatched: 6. The CDR3 sequence is 15 residues long. Germline values: CDR1 LGHNA, CDR2 YSLEER. The CDR3 nucleotides are TGCGCCAGCAGCCAAGTCGCCGGGACAGGATATGGCTACACCTTC. It is translated as CASSQVAGTGYGYTF.

The genes are TRBV7-2 and TRBJ1-5; D is uncertain. The CDR3 loop spans 12 amino acids. The germline V and J ends were trimmed by 4 bases and 6 bases, with 7 bases remaining between them. Germline V gives CDR1 SGHTA, CDR2 FQGNSA. CDR3 nucleotide sequence: TGTGCCAGCAGCTCAGATGTTCAGCCCCAGCATTTT. Residues: CASSSDVQPQHF.

This clonotype was found a few times. An end of the junction differs from the germline gene, which may be a read error. The chain uses TRBV6-5 and TRBJ1-2, with TRBD1 matching 10 bases. The CDR3 covers 15 residues. Germline CDR1 and CDR2: MNHEY and SVGAGI. CDR3 sequence (DNA): TGTGCCTGCAGGGACTCCGGGACAGGGGCCTATGGCTACACCTTC. Its protein product is CACRDSGTGAYGYTF.

Concerning this clonotype: The junction and the germline gene differ at one end; a read error may be behind it. The CDR3 reads CTSSLALEADTQYF. The CDR3 DNA sequence: TGTACCAGCAGCTTAGCGCTTGAAGCAGACACGCAGTATTTT. The rearrangement joins TRBV7-2 to TRBJ2-3; no clear D. Looked up from germline, CDR1 is SGHTA and CDR2 is FQGNSA. CDR3 length equals 14 residues.

The chain carries TRBV6-5 and TRBJ2-3; 8 positions agree with TRBD2. Germline-derived CDR1 and CDR2 are MNHEY and SVGAGI. The V gene end was trimmed by 0 bases and the J gene end by 7 bases; junction bases not matched to a gene: 3. CDR3 length: 14 residues. The chain's CDR3 is CASSYSGGGNTQYF. The CDR3 DNA is TGTGCCAGCAGTTACTCGGGCGGGGGGAATACGCAGTATTTT.

As concerns this clonotype: The junction departs from germline at one end; a sequencing error may be responsible. V and J are TRBV6-6 and TRBJ2-2, with TRBD1 matching 8 bases. This CDR3 is built from 15 residues. CDR1 is MNHNY and CDR2 is SVGAGI in the germline V gene (reference sequence). The CDR3 bases are TGTGCCAGCAGAGAGACAGGGGTAAACACCGGGGAGCTGATTTTT. Amino acid sequence: CASRETGVNTGELIF.

This clonotype appeared a few times. The V call is TRBV6-2 or TRBV6-3, the J call TRBJ1-5, with D possibly matching TRBD1 (5 bases). With 6 bases removed from V and 9 bases from J, the gap between germline ends came to 6 bases. The CDR3 is 10 residues long. Germline CDR1 and CDR2: MNHEY and SVGEGT. The CDR3 spells CASRGPPQHF. CDR3 DNA sequence: TGTGCCAGCAGGGGGCCGCCCCAGCATTTT.

The chain is built from TRBV7-8 and TRBJ1-4, with D possibly being TRBD1 (5 bases). The V gene's germline CDR1 is SGHVS and CDR2 FQNEAQ. The CDR3 has 13 amino acids. V was cut by 11 bases and J by 7 bases, with 17 bases left in between. The DNA for the CDR3 is TGTGCCGGAGGGGACGGCCTAGGTGAAAAACTGTTTTTT. Protein sequence: CAGGDGLGEKLFF.